This TCR beta chain was sequenced during a study of post-analysis software for immune sequencing data. Across the whole study: The courses of disease that were included comprised relapsing-remitting, secondary progressive and progressive-relapsing multiple sclerosis. General study results and limits: Batch-matched samples strongly co-clustered by F measure. About five TRBV segments were more frequent in patients than controls; TRBV5-6, TRBV5-1 and TRBV20-1 belonged to this group. A significant reduction in normalized Chao1 diversity was observed in multiple sclerosis patients versus controls.

This CDR3 region has 12 residues. V dropped 5 bases and J dropped 4 bases, with 6 bases sitting between them. As for this clonotype: The antigen remains unidentified.

Unique-molecular-identifier-tagged TCR beta cDNA libraries were used. TCRdb recomputed calls from the PCR reads with MiXCR, one row per CDR3 protein. The data hold 350,000 to 450,000 distinct CDR3 sequences, with about a third observed a single time. Sequencing was done on a sample of blood. This rearrangement joins TRBV12-3 or TRBV12-4 to TRBJ2-1; D unclear. The TCR was taken from a girl between 10 and 17 years old with multiple sclerosis. The DNA of the CDR3 is TGTGCCAGCAGTAACGGGTACAATGAGCAGTTCTTC. It encodes CASSNGYNEQFF.